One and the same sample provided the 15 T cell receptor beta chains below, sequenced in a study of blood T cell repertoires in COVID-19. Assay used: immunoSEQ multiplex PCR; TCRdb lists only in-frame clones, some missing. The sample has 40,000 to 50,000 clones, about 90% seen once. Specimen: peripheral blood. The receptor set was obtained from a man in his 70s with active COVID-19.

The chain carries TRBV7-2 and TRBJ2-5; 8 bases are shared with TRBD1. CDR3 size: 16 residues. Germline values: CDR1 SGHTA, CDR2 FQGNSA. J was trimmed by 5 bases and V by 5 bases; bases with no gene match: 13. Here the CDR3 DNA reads TGTGCCAGCAGCCCCCGGGACAGGAATTACCTGGAGACCCAGTACTTC. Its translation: CASSPRDRNYLETQYF.

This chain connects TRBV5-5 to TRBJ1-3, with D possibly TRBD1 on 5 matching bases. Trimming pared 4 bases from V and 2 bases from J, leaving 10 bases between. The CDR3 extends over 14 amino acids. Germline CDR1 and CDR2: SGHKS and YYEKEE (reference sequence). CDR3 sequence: CASSPGGTGNTIYF. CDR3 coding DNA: TGTGCCAGCAGCCCCGGGGGGACTGGAAACACCATATATTTT.

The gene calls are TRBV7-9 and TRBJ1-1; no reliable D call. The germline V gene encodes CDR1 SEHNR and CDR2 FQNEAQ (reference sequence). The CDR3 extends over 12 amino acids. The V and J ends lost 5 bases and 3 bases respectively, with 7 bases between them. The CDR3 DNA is TGTGCCAGCAGCCCCGTAGACACTGAAGCTTTCTTT. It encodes CASSPVDTEAFF.

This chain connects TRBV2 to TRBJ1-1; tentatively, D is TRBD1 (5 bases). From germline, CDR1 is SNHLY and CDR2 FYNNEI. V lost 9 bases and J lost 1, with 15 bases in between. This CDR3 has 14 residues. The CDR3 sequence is CARTRGPQNTEAFF. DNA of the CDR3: TGTGCCAGAACGCGGGGACCGCAGAACACTGAAGCTTTCTTT.

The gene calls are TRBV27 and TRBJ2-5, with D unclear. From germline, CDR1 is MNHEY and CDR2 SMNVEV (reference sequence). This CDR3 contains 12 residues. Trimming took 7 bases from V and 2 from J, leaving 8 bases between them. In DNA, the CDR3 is TGTGCCAGCATATTCCGGCAAGAGACCCAGTACTTC. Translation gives CASIFRQETQYF.

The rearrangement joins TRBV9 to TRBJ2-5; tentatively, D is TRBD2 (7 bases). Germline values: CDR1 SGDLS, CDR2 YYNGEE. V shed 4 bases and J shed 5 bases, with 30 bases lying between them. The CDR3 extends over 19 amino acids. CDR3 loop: CASSLDYSGGGLQSETQYF. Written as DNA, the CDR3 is TGTGCCAGCAGCTTGGACTATTCGGGGGGCGGACTCCAGTCGGAGACCCAGTACTTC.

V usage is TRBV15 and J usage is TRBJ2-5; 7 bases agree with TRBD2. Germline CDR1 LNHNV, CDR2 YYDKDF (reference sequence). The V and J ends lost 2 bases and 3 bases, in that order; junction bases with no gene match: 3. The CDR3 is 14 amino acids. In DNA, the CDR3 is TGTGCCACCAGCAGACTGAGCGGGGAAGAGACCCAGTACTTC. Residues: CATSRLSGEETQYF.

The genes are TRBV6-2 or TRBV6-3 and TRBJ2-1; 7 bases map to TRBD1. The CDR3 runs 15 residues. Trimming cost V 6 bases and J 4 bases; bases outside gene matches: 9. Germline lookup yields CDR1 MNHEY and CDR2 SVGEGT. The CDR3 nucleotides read TGTGCCAGCAGCCCTCGACAGGGTATATACAATGAGCAGTTCTTC. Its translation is CASSPRQGIYNEQFF.

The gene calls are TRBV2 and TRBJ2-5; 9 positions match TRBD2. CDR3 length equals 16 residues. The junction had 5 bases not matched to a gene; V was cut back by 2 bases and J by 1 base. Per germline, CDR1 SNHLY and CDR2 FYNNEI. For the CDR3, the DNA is TGTGCCAGCAGTGAAAGCGGGGGGACCTTCCAAGAGACCCAGTACTTC. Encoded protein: CASSESGGTFQETQYF.

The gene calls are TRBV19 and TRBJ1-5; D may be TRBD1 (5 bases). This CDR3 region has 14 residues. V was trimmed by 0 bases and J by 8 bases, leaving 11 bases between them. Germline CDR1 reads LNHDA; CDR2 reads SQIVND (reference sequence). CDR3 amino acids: CASSIEAGNKPQHF. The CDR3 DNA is TGTGCCAGTAGTATAGAGGCAGGGAATAAGCCCCAGCATTTT.

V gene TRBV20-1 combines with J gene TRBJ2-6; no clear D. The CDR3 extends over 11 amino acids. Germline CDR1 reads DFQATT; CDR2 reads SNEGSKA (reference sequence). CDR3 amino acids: CAVAPANVLTF. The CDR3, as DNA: TGCGCCGTGGCCCCTGCCAACGTCCTGACTTTC.

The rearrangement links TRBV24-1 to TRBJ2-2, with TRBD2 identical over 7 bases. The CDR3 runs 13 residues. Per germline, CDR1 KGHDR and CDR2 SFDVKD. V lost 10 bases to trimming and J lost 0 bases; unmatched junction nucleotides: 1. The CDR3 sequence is CATAGANTGELFF. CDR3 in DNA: TGTGCCACGGCGGGGGCGAACACCGGGGAGCTGTTTTTT.

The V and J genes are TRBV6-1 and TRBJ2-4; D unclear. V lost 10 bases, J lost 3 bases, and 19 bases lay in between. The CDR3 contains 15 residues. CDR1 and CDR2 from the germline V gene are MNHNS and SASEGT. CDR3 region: CAICHPGQGKNIQYF. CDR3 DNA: TGTGCCATCTGCCACCCAGGTCAAGGCAAAAACATTCAGTACTTC.

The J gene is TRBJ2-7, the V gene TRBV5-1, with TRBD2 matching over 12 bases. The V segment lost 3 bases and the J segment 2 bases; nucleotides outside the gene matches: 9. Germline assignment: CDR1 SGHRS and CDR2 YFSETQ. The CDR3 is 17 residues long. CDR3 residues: CASSYGGLAGTTYEQYF. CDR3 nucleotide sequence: TGCGCCAGCAGCTACGGAGGACTAGCGGGGACTACCTACGAGCAGTACTTC.

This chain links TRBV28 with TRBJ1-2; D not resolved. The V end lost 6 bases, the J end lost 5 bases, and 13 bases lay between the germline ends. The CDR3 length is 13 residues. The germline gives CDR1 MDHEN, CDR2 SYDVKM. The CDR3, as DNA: TGTGCCAGCAGGCGGGATCTGAATTATGGCTACACCTTC. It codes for CASRRDLNYGYTF.